This T cell receptor beta chain emerged from a study of cytomegalovirus exposure and HLA in healthy donors. The CDR3 consists of 14 residues. V lost 4 bases, J lost 4 bases, and 13 bases lay in between. Germline V gene sequence: CDR1 MNHNS, CDR2 SASEGT. Primers: 60 Vbeta forward and 13 Jbeta reverse. Some clones are missing from TCRdb's copy, which holds only in-frame ones; the method was immunoSEQ multiplex PCR. The sample lists roughly 180,000 clones, around 84% occurring once. The TCR sequence derives from a girl between 2 and 10 years old in good health and CMV-seropositive. The V and J genes are TRBV6-1 and TRBJ1-2, with D maybe TRBD1 (5 bases). The sequencing input was PBMCs. CDR3 sequence: CASSGSSGGYGYTF. The CDR3 nucleotides read TGTGCCAGCAGTGGGAGTTCGGGGGGCTATGGCTACACCTTC.